This T cell receptor beta chain was captured in a study of cytomegalovirus exposure and HLA in healthy donors. Study-level results: Among immune exposure information, only CMV serostatus was available.

Looked up from germline, CDR1 is SQVTM and CDR2 is ANQGSEA. V lost 4 bases and J 7 bases, leaving 10 bases between the germline ends. The CDR3 consists of 12 residues. Note on this clone: Antigen: not known.

13 Jbeta primers and 60 Vbeta primers were used for the PCR. The repertoire was sequenced with immunoSEQ multiplex PCR; TCRdb's copy has only in-frame clones and lacks some. The sample records 82,000 or so clones, roughly 72% being singletons. Healthy donors of bone marrow made up the group. The V and J genes are TRBV29-1 and TRBJ1-4; D ambiguous. The source of this sequence is a woman aged 45-65 years in good health and CMV-seropositive. Sample: PBMCs. In nucleotides, the CDR3 is TGCAGCGTTGTGGGGAGGAGTGAAAAACTGTTTTTT. Translating gives CSVVGRSEKLFF.